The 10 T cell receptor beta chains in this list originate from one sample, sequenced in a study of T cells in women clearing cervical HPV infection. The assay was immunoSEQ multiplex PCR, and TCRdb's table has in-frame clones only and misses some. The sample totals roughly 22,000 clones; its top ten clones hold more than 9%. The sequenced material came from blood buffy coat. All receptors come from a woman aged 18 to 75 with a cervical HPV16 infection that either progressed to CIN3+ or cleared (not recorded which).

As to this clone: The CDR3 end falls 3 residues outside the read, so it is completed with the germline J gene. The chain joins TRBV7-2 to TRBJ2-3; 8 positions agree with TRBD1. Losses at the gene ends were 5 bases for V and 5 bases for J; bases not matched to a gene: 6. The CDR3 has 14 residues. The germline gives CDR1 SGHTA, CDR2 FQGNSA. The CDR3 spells CASSPDRVGDTQYF. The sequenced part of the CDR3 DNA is TGTGCCAGCAGCCCGGACAGGGTCGGAGATACG.

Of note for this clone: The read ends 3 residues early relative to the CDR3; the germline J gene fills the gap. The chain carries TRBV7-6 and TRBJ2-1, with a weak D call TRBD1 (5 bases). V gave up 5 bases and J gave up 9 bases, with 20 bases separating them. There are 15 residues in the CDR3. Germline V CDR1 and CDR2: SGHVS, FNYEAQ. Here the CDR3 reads CASSDGAAFLTEQFF. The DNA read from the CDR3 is TGTGCCAGCAGCGATGGGGCGGCGTTTTTAACTGAG.

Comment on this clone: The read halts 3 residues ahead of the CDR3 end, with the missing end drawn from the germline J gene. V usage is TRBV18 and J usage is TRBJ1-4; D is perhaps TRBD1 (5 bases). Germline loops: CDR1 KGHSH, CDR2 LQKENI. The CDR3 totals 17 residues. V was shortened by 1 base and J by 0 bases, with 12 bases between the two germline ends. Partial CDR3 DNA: TGTGCCAGCTCACCACGGACGGACATGGCAACTAATGAAAAA. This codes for CASSPRTDMATNEK. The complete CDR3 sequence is CASSPRTDMATNEKLFF.

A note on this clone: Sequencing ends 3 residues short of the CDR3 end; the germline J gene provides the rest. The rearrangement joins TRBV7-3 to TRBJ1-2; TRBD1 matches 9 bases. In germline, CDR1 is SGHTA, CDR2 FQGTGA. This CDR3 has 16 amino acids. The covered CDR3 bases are TGTGCCAGCAGCTTACGAAGGACAGGGGATTACAATGAC. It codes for CASSLRRTGDYND. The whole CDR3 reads CASSLRRTGDYNDYTF.

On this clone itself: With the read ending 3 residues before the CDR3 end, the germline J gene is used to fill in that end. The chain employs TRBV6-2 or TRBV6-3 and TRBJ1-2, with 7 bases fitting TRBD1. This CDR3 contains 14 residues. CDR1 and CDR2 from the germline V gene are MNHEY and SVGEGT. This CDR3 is CASTLQGSKESYTF. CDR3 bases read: TGTGCCAGCACCCTACAGGGGTCAAAAGAGAGC.

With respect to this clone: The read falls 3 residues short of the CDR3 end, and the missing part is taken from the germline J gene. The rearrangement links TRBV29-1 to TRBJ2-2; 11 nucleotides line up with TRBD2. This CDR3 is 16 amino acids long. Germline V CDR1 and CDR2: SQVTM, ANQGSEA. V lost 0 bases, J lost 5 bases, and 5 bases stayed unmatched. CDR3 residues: CSVEDSSGRSTGELFF. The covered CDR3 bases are TGCAGCGTTGAAGATTCTAGCGGGAGGTCGACCGGGGAG.

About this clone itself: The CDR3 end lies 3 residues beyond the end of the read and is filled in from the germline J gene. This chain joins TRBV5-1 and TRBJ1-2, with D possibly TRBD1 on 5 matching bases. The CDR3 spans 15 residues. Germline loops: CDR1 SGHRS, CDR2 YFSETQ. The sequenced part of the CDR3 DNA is TGCGCCAGCAGCTGGGCCGGGACTGTGGACAATGAC. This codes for CASSWAGTVDND. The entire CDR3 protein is CASSWAGTVDNDYTF. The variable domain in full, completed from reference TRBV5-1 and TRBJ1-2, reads KAGVTQTPRYLIKTRGQQVTLSCSPISGHRSVSWYQQTPGQGLQFLFEYFSETQRNKGNFPGRFSGRQFSNSRSEMNVSTLELGDSALYLCASSWAGTVDNDYTFGSGTRLTVV.

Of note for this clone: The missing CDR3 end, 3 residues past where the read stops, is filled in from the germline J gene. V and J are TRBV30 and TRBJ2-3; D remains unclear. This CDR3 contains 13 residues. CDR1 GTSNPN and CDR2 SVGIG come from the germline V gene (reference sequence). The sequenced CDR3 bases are TGTGCCTGGAGTGTCGATAGCAATCAGCCG. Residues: CAWSVDSNQP. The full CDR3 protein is CAWSVDSNQPQYF.

The CDR3 protein is CASSEALGTGRNQPQYF. The covered CDR3 bases are TGTGCCAGCAGTGAAGCGCTTGGGACAGGTAGGAATCAGCCG. V gene TRBV6-1 combines with J gene TRBJ2-3, with 8 bases aligning to TRBD1. The read ends 3 residues shy of where the CDR3 ends; the end is completed using the germline J gene. There are 17 residues in the CDR3. From germline, CDR1 is MNHNS and CDR2 SASEGT.

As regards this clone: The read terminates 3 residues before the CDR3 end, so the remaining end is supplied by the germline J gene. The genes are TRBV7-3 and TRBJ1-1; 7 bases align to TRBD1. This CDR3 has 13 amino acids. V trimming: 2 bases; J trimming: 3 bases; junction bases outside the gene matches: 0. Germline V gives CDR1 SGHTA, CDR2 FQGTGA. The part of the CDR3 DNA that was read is TGTGCCAGCAGCTTACAGGGGGACACTGAA. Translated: CASSLQGDTE. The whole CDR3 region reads CASSLQGDTEAFF.